The entry that follows covers one T cell receptor beta chain sequence. Its antigen is currently unknown. The sample originates from a study of cytomegalovirus exposure and HLA in healthy donors. Study context: Across 350 to 500 genotyped donors, approximately 81% landed in the Caucasian-associated ancestry cluster. Findings of the study overall: TRBV6-2, TRBV6-3 and some other V segments were unresolvable in 87-base-pair reads.

The CDR3 length is 16 residues. Germline-derived CDR1 and CDR2 are LNHDA and SQIVND (reference sequence). Trimming removed 1 base at V and 1 base at J, with 8 bases between. Both 60 Vbeta primers and 13 Jbeta primers went into the PCR. The assay was immunoSEQ multiplex PCR, and TCRdb's table has in-frame clones only and misses some. There are 160,000 or so clones in the sample; around 77% occur only once, and 2% to 2.5% lies in the top ten. The chain couples TRBV19 to TRBJ2-6, with D perhaps TRBD1 (6 bases). This receptor was taken from a man in his sixties in good health and CMV-seronegative. The material sequenced was PBMCs. For the CDR3, the DNA is TGTGCCAGTAGTATAGCCCAGGGGTCTGGGGCCAACGTCCTGACTTTC. Translating it yields CASSIAQGSGANVLTF.